This is a list of T cell receptor beta chains from one sample in a study of Ad26.COV2.S vaccination and SARS-CoV-2 variants. The assay was immunoSEQ multiplex PCR, and TCRdb's table has in-frame clones only and misses some. The sample has about 400,000 clones; about 90% are singletons. The material sequenced was peripheral blood, taken in a trial of Ad26.COV2.S vaccine versus placebo. These receptors originate from a person aged 18 to 59 who received the Ad26.COV2.S COVID-19 vaccine or a placebo. Both conserved end residues are part of each CDR3.

>TRBJ2-3|TRBV7-9
CASSFSDTQYF
>TRBJ2-1|TRBV7-2
CASSLSSGDEQFF
>TRBJ2-7|TRBV7-2
CASSLGPQGAYEQYF
>TRBJ1-1|TRBV7-9
CASSLPFWTAPNTEAFF
>TRBJ1-4|TRBV18
CASSPPRDRDEKLFF
>TRBJ1-4|TRBV6-5
CASRAGGKEKLFF
>TRBJ2-3|TRBV7-6
CASSLVGPVSTDTQYF
>TRBJ2-2|TRBV4-1
CASSQVPTPGELFF
>TRBJ2-7|TRBV15
CATSTRTGFYEQYF
>TRBJ2-6|TRBV18
CASSGGTAGSGANVLTF
>TRBJ1-2|TRBV27
CASMSLRAGWPPNYGYTF
>TRBJ1-6|TRBV7-2
CASSTARTGFDSPLHF
>TRBJ2-3|TRBV7-2
CASSLQGISTDTQYF